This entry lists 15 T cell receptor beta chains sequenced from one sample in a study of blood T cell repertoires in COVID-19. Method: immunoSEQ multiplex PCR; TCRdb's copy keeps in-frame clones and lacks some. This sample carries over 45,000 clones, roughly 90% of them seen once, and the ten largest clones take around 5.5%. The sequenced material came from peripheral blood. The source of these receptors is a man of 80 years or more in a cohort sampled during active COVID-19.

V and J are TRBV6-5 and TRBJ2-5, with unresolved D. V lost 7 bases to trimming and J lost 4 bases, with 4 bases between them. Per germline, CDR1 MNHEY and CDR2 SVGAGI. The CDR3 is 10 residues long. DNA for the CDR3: TGTGCCAGCACCGGAGAGACCCAGTACTTC. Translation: CASTGETQYF.

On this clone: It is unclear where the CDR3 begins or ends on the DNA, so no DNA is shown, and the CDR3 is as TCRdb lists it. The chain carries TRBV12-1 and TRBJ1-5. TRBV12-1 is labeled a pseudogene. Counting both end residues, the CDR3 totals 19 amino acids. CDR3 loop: CASSFAFGTSAGGNQPQHF.

The CDR3 DNA reads as TGTGCCAGCAGCTTGGGGGGTGGGAATGGCTACACCTTC. This encodes CASSLGGGNGYTF. The J gene is TRBJ1-2, the V gene TRBV12-3 or TRBV12-4, with a tentative D call TRBD1 (5 bases). CDR3 length: 13 residues. The germline V and J ends were trimmed by 6 bases and 6 bases, with 14 bases remaining between them.

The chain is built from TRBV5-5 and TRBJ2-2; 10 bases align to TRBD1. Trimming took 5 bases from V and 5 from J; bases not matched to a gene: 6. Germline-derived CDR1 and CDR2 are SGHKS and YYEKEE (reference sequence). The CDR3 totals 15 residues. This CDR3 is CASRSGTGVTGELFF. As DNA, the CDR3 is TGTGCCAGCAGGTCCGGGACAGGGGTTACCGGGGAGCTGTTTTTT.

Written as DNA, the CDR3 is TGTGCCAGCAGCTCGCTCACGGGAAGCACAGATACGCAGTATTTT. Translation gives CASSSLTGSTDTQYF. V usage is TRBV7-6 and J usage is TRBJ2-3; D is possibly TRBD2 (5 bases). V gave up 4 bases and J gave up 0 bases, with 11 bases separating them. This CDR3 has 15 residues. Germline loops: CDR1 SGHVS, CDR2 FNYEAQ.

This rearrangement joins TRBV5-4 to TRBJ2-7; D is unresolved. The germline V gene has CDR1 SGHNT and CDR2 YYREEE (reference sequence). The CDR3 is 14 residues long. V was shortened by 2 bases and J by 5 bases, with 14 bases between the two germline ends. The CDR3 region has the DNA TGTGCCAGCAGCTTAGCAAGTGCCCCCCACGAGCAGTACTTC. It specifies CASSLASAPHEQYF.

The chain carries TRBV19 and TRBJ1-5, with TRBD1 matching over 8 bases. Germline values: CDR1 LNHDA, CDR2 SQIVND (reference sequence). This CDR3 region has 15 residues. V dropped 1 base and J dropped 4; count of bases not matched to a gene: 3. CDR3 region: CASSIGTGGNQPQHF. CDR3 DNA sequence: TGTGCCAGTAGTATAGGTACAGGGGGAAATCAGCCCCAGCATTTT.

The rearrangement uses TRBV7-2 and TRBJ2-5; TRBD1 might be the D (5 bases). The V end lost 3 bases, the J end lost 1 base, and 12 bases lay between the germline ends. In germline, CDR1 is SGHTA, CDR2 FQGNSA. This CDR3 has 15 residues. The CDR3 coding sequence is TGTGCCAGCAGCTTTGGGGCAGGTCGCCAAGAGACCCAGTACTTC. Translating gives CASSFGAGRQETQYF.

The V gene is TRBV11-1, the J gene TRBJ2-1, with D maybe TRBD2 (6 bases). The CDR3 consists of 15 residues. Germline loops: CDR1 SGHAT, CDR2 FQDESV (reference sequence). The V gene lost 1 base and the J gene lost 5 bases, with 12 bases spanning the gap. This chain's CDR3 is CASSLGQGGNNEQFF. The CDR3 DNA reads TGTGCCAGCAGCTTAGGGCAGGGAGGCAACAATGAGCAGTTCTTC.

The CDR3 here is CATSDPTTGEGETQYF. The CDR3 region has the DNA TGTGCCACCAGTGATCCCACGACAGGGGAGGGGGAGACCCAGTACTTC. The chain employs TRBV24-1 and TRBJ2-5, with D perhaps matching TRBD1 (8 bases). Between the trimmed V and J ends, which lost 3 bases and 5 bases, there was a span of 18 bases. CDR1 KGHDR and CDR2 SFDVKD come from the germline V gene. The CDR3 has 16 amino acids.

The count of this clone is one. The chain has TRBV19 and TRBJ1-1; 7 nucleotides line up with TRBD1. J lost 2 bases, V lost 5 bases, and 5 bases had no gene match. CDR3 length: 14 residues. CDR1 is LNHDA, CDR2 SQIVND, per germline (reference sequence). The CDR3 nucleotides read TGTGCCAGTAGTGAACAGGGGAGAAACACTGAAGCTTTCTTT. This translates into CASSEQGRNTEAFF. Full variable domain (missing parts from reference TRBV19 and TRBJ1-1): DGGITQSPKYLFRKEGQNVTLSCEQNLNHDAMYWYRQDPGQGLRLIYYSQIVNDFQKGDIAEGYSVSREKKESFPLTVTSAQKNPTAFYLCASSEQGRNTEAFFGQGTRLTVV.

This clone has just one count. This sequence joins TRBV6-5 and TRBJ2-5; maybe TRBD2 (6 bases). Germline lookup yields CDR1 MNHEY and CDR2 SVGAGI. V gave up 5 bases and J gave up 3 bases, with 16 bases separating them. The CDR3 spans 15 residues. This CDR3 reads CASSPPGLRKETQYF. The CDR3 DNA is TGTGCCAGCAGTCCCCCGGGACTGCGAAAAGAGACCCAGTACTTC.

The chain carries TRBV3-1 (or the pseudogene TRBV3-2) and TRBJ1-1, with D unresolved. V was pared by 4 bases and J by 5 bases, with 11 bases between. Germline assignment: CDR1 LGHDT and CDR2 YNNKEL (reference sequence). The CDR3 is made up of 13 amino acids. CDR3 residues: CASSPGSGTEAFF. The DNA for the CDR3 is TGTGCCAGCAGCCCCGGGTCGGGGACTGAAGCTTTCTTT.

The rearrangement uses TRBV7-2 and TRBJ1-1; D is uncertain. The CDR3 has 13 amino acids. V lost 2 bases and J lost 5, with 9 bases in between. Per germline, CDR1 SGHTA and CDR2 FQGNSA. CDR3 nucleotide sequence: TGTGCCAGCAGCTTAAACATCTGGACTGAAGCTTTCTTT. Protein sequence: CASSLNIWTEAFF.

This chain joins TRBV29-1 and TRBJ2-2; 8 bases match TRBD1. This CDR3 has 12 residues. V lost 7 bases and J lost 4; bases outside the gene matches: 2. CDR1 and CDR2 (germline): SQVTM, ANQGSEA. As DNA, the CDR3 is TGCAGCGCAGGACAGGGCACCGGGGAGCTGTTTTTT. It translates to CSAGQGTGELFF.